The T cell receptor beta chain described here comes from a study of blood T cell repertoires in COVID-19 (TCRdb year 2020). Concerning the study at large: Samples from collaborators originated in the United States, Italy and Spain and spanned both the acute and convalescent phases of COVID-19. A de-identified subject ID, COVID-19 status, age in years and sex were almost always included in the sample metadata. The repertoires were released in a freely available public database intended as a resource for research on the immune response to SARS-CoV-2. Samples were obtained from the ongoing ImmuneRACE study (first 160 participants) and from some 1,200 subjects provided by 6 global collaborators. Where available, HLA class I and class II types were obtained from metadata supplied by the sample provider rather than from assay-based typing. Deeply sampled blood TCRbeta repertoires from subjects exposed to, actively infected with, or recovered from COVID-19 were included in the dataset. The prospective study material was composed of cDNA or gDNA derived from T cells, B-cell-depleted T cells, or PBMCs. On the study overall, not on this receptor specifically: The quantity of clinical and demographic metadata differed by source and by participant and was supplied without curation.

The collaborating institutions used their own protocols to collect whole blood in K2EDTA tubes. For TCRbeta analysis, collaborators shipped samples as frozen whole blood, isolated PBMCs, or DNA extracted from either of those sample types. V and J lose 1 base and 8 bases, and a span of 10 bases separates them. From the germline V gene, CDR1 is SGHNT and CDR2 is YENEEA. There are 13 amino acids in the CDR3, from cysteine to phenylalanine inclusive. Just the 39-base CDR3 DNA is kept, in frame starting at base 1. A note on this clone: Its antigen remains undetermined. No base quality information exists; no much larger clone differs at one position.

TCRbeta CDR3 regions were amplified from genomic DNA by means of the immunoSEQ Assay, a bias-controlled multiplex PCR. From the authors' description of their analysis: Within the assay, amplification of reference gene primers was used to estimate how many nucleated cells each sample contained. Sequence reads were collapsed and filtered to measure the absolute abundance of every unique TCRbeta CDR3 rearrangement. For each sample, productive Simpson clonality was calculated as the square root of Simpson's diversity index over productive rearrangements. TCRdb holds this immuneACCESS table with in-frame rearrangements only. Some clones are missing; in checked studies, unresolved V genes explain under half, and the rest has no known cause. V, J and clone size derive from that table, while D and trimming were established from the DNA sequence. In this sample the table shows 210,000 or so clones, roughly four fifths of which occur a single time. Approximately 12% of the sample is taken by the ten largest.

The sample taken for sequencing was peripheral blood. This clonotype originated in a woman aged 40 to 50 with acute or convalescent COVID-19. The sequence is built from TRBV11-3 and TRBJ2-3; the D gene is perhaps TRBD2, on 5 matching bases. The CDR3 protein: CASSLGGLSTQYF. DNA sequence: TGTGCCAGCAGCTTAGGCGGGTTGAGTACGCAGTATTTT. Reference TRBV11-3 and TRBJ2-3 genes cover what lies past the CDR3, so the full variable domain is EAGVVQSPRYKIIEKKQPVAFWCNPISGHNTLYWYLQNLGQGPELLIRYENEEAVDDSQLPKDRFSAERLKGVDSTLKIQPAELGDSAVYLCASSLGGLSTQYFGPGTRLTVL.